The 15 T cell receptor beta chains below were found in one sample sequenced in a study of cytomegalovirus exposure and HLA in healthy donors. Primers for the PCR totalled 60 Vbeta and 13 Jbeta. Profiling relied on immunoSEQ multiplex PCR, and the TCRdb table lists in-frame clones only, not all of them. The profile shows about 170,000 clones, around two thirds of them singletons. Sequencing was done on a sample of PBMCs. The origin of the receptors is a man between 35 and 55 years old in good health and CMV-seronegative.

The chain employs TRBV10-3 and TRBJ1-1; maybe TRBD1 (6 bases). The V gene's germline CDR1 is ENHRY and CDR2 SYGVKD. The ends were cut back, 6 bases at V and 5 bases at J, with 16 bases in the middle. This CDR3 spans 14 amino acids. CDR3 sequence reads: CAIRSDIQGTEAFF. CDR3 nucleotide sequence: TGTGCCATCAGGAGCGACATCCAGGGGACTGAAGCTTTCTTT.

The chain links TRBV29-1 to TRBJ2-3, with 10 bases that match TRBD2. The ends lost 6 bases at V and 2 bases at J; junction bases unmatched: 5. Germline-derived CDR1 and CDR2 are SQVTM and ANQGSEA. This CDR3 has 14 residues. The CDR3 is CSVRSGGATDTQYF. In DNA form, the CDR3 reads TGCAGCGTCCGAAGCGGGGGGGCCACAGATACGCAGTATTTT.

The chain recombines TRBV28 with TRBJ2-1; 11 nucleotides align to TRBD1. The CDR3 loop spans 16 amino acids. Trimming took 4 bases from V and 6 from J; bases not matched to a gene: 8. Germline CDR1 is MDHEN and CDR2 is SYDVKM. CDR3 sequence (DNA): TGTGCCAGCAGTTACCCCCCGGGACAGGGGGGCAATGAGCAGTTCTTC. It specifies CASSYPPGQGGNEQFF.

There are a few counts of this clone. The chain uses TRBV7-2 and TRBJ2-7; D gene ambiguous. Germline CDR1 and CDR2: SGHTA and FQGNSA. The CDR3 runs 12 residues. Trimming cost V 5 bases and J 3 bases, with 8 bases left between them. The CDR3 DNA sequence: TGTGCCAGCAGCGCCAACAGCTACGAGCAGTACTTC. This sequence encodes CASSANSYEQYF.

This chain connects TRBV30 to TRBJ1-1; TRBD1 agrees at 7 bases. The CDR3 sequence is 13 residues long. Germline lookup yields CDR1 GTSNPN and CDR2 SVGIG (reference sequence). V was pared by 3 bases and J by 10 bases, with 11 bases of the junction left unmatched. CDR3 bases: TGTGCCTGGAGCCCGACAGGGCCTGAACTAGCTTTCTTT. Translation gives CAWSPTGPELAFF. The entire variable domain, with the rest obtained from reference TRBV30 and TRBJ1-1, is as follows: SQTIHQWPATLVQPVGSPLSLECTVEGTSNPNLYWYRQAAGRGLQLLFYSVGIGQISSEVPQNLSASRPQDRQFILSSKKLLLSDSGFYLCAWSPTGPELAFFGQGTRLTVV.

V is TRBV18 and J is TRBJ1-2; 9 bases are shared with TRBD1. J was trimmed by 6 bases and V by 6 bases; bases with no gene match: 5. The germline V gene has CDR1 KGHSH and CDR2 LQKENI. The CDR3 loop spans 13 amino acids. CDR3 loop: CASSLQGANGYTF. The CDR3 region has the DNA TGTGCCAGCTCCCTACAGGGGGCAAATGGCTACACCTTC.

The chain employs TRBV7-3 and TRBJ2-7, with 11 bases lining up with TRBD2. Germline CDR1 reads SGHTA; CDR2 reads FQGTGA. Unmatched junction bases numbered 8, after V lost 5 bases and J lost 2 bases. CDR3 length equals 16 residues. In DNA, the CDR3 is TGTGCCAGCAGCCCTGGAGGGACTAGCGGAACCTACGAGCAGTACTTC. Translation: CASSPGGTSGTYEQYF.

This clone was counted a few times. CDR3 in DNA: TGTGCCAGCAGCTTGGGGCTAGCGGGGCCAGATACGCAGTATTTT. This gives the protein CASSLGLAGPDTQYF. V gene TRBV5-6 combines with J gene TRBJ2-3; TRBD2 matches at 9 bases. V lost 0 bases and J lost 4; bases outside the gene matches: 3. Germline V gene sequence: CDR1 SGHDT, CDR2 YYEEEE. This CDR3 contains 15 residues.

The chain joins TRBV5-8 to TRBJ1-1, with no clear D. V was pared by 0 bases and J by 0 bases, with 24 bases between. The CDR3 has 20 amino acids. Germline V gives CDR1 SGHTS, CDR2 YDEGEE. This CDR3 reads CASSLERGSQHVTLNTEAFF. As DNA, the CDR3 is TGTGCCAGCAGCTTGGAGCGCGGTAGTCAACACGTTACATTGAACACTGAAGCTTTCTTT.

With regard to this clone: This sample also contains other DNA sequences that code for the same CDR3. The chain is built from TRBV5-1 and TRBJ2-2, with D perhaps matching TRBD1 (6 bases). V lost 4 bases to trimming and J lost 5 bases, with 9 bases between them. CDR1 is SGHRS and CDR2 is YFSETQ in the germline V gene. CDR3 length equals 13 residues. CDR3 residues: CASSPRGTGELFF. For the CDR3, the DNA is TGCGCCAGCAGCCCCAGGGGAACCGGGGAGCTGTTTTTT. Full variable domain (remainder filled in from reference TRBV5-1 and TRBJ2-2): KAGVTQTPRYLIKTRGQQVTLSCSPISGHRSVSWYQQTPGQGLQFLFEYFSETQRNKGNFPGRFSGRQFSNSRSEMNVSTLELGDSALYLCASSPRGTGELFFGEGSRLTVL.

The chain recombines TRBV10-3 with TRBJ1-4; unclear D gene. This CDR3 region has 15 residues. V lost 0 bases to trimming and J lost 0 bases, with 5 bases between them. The germline gives CDR1 ENHRY, CDR2 SYGVKD. The CDR3 region has the DNA TGTGCCATCAGTGAGTCGGGCTCAACTAATGAAAAACTGTTTTTT. Amino acid sequence: CAISESGSTNEKLFF.

This chain joins TRBV15 and TRBJ2-5; 11 nucleotides align to TRBD2. This CDR3 comprises 17 residues. Germline values: CDR1 LNHNV, CDR2 YYDKDF (reference sequence). J was trimmed by 3 bases and V by 0 bases; bases with no gene match: 6. This CDR3 is CATSRDLVSGGEETQYF. The CDR3, as DNA: TGTGCCACCAGCAGAGATCTAGTTAGCGGGGGGGAAGAGACCCAGTACTTC.

The genes are TRBV7-8 and TRBJ1-3; D call uncertain. The V gene lost 0 bases and the J gene lost 0 bases, with 6 bases spanning the gap. The germline V gene encodes CDR1 SGHVS and CDR2 FQNEAQ. The CDR3 is made up of 15 amino acids. The CDR3 DNA follows: TGTGCCAGCAGCTTAGCAGAGAGCTCTGGAAACACCATATATTTT. It specifies CASSLAESSGNTIYF.

The sample holds a few counts of this clone. The chain links TRBV4-1 to TRBJ1-4; D is ambiguous. V was trimmed by 0 bases and J by 8 bases, leaving 13 bases between them. In germline, CDR1 is MGHRA, CDR2 YSYEKL. CDR3 length equals 15 residues. Here the CDR3 reads CASSQDGLGNEKLFF. In DNA, the CDR3 is TGCGCCAGCAGCCAAGATGGACTAGGTAACGAAAAACTGTTTTTT.

In regard to this clone: Different DNA sequences within this sample yield the same CDR3. The rearrangement uses TRBV5-1 and TRBJ2-7, with a weak D call TRBD1 (6 bases). Germline V lookup: CDR1 SGHRS, CDR2 YFSETQ. This CDR3 is 15 amino acids long. V shed 0 bases and J shed 9 bases, with 19 bases lying between them. CDR3 amino acids: CASSLDRTDPLRQYF. The CDR3 coding sequence is TGCGCCAGCAGCTTGGACCGGACAGATCCGTTGCGGCAGTACTTC.